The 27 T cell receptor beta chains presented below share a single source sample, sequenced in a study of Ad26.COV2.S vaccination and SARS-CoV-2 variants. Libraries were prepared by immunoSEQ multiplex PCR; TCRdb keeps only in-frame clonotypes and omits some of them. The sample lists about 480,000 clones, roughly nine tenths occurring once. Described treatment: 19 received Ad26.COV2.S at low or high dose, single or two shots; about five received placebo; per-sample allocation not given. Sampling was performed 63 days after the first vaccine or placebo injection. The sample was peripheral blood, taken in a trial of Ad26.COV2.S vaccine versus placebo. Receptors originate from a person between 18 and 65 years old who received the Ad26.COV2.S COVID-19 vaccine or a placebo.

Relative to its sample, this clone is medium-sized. This CDR3 reads CASSAGLAGYNEQFF. In DNA form, the CDR3 reads TGCGCCAGCAGCGCGGGACTAGCTGGGTACAATGAGCAGTTCTTC. The chain joins TRBV5-1 to TRBJ2-1, with 9 nucleotides matching TRBD2. This CDR3 region has 15 residues. V lost 4 bases and J lost 4; bases outside the gene matches: 6. Looked up from germline, CDR1 is SGHRS and CDR2 is YFSETQ. The entire variable domain, with the rest obtained from reference TRBV5-1 and TRBJ2-1, is as follows: KAGVTQTPRYLIKTRGQQVTLSCSPISGHRSVSWYQQTPGQGLQFLFEYFSETQRNKGNFPGRFSGRQFSNSRSEMNVSTLELGDSALYLCASSAGLAGYNEQFFGPGTRLTVL.

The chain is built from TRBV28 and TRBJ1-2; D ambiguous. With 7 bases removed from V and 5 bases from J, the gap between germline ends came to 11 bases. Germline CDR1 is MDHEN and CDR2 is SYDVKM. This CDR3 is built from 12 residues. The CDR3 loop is CASKARPYGYTF. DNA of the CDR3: TGTGCCAGCAAAGCTCGACCTTATGGCTACACCTTC.

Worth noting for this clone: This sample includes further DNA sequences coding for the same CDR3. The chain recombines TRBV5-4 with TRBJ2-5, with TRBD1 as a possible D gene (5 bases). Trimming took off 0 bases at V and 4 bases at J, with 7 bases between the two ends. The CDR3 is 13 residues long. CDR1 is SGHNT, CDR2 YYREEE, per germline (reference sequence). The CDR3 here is CASSLVGAETQYF. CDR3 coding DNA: TGTGCCAGCAGCTTGGTAGGGGCAGAGACCCAGTACTTC.

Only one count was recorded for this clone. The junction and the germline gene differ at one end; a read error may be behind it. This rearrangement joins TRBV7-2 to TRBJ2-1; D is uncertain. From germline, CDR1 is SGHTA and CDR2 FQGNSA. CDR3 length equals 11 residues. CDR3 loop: CASSSNNEQFF. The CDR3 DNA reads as TGTGCCAGCAGCTCCAACAATGAGCAGTTCTTC. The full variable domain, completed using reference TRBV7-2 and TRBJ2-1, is GAGVSQSPSNKVTEKGKDVELRCDPISGHTALYWYRQSLGQGLEFLIYFQGNSAPDKSGLPSDRFSAERTGGSVSTLTIQRTQQEDSAVYLCASSSNNEQFFGPGTRLTVL.

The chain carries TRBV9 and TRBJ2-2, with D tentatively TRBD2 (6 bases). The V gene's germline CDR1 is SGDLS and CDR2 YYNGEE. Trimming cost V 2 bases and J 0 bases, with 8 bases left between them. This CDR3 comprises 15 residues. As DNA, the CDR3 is TGTGCCAGCAGCGTTACGGGGGCGAACACCGGGGAGCTGTTTTTT. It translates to CASSVTGANTGELFF.

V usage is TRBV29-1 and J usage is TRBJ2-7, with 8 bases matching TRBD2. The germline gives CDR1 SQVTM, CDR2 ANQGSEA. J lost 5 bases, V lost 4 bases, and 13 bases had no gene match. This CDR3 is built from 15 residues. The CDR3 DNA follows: TGCAGCGTTGCAGGAGCGGGAGCAATTCCTGACGAGCAGTACTTC. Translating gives CSVAGAGAIPDEQYF.

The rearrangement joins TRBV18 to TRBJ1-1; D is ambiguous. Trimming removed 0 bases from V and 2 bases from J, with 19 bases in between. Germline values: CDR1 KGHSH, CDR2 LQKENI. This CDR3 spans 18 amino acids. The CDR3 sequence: CASSPPIVVGRKNTEAFF. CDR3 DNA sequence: TGTGCCAGCTCACCACCGATTGTAGTAGGGAGAAAAAACACTGAAGCTTTCTTT.

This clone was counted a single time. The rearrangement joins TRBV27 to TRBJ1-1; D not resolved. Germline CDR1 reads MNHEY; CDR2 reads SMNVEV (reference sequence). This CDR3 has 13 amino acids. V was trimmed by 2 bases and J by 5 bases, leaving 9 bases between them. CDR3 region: CASSLSRGTEAFF. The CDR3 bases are TGTGCCAGCAGTTTAAGTAGAGGAACTGAAGCTTTCTTT.

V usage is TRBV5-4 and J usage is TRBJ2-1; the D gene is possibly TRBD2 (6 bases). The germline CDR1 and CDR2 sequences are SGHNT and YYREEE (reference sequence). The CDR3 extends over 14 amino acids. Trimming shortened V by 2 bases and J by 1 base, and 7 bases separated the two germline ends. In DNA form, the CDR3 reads TGTGCCAGCAGCTTCGGGGGTTCCTACAATGAGCAGTTCTTC. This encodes CASSFGGSYNEQFF.

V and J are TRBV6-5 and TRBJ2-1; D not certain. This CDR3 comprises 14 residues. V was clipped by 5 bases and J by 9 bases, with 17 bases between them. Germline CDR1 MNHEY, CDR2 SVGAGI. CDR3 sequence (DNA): TGTGCCAGCAGTCGCCCGGACGCCCGGAGTGAGCAGTTCTTC. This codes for CASSRPDARSEQFF.

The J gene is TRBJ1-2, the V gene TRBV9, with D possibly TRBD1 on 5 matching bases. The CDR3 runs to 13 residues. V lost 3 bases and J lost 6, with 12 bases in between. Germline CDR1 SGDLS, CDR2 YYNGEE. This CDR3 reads CASSAGRVDGYTF. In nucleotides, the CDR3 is TGTGCCAGCAGCGCGGGACGGGTTGATGGCTACACCTTC.

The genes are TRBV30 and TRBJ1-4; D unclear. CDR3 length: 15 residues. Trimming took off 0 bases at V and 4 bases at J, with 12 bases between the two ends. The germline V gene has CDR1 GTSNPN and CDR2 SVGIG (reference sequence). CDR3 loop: CAWSVMSALNEKLFF. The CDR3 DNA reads TGTGCCTGGAGTGTAATGTCAGCACTTAATGAAAAACTGTTTTTT.

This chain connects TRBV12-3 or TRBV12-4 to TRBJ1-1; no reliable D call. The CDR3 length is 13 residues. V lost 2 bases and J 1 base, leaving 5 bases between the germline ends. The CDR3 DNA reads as TGTGCCAGCAGTTTAATAAAGAACACTGAAGCTTTCTTT. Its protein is CASSLIKNTEAFF.

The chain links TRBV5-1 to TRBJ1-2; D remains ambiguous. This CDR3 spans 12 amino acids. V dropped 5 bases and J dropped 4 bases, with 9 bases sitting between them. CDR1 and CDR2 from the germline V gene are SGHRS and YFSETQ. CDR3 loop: CASRSSGYGYTF. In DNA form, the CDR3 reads TGCGCCAGCAGATCTAGCGGCTATGGCTACACCTTC.

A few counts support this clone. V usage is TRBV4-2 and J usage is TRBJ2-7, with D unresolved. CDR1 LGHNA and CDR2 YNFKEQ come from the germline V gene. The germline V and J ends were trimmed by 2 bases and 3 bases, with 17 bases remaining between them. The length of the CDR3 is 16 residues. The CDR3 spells CASSQHDLINLYEQYF. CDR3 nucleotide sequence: TGTGCCAGCAGCCAACACGACTTGATAAACCTCTACGAGCAGTACTTC.

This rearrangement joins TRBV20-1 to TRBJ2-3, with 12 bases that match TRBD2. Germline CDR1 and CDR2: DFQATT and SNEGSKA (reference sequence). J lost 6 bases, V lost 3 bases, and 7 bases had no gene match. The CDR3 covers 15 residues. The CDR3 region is CSASRTSGTTDTQYF. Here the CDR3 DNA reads TGCAGTGCTAGTCGGACTAGCGGGACCACGGATACGCAGTATTTT.

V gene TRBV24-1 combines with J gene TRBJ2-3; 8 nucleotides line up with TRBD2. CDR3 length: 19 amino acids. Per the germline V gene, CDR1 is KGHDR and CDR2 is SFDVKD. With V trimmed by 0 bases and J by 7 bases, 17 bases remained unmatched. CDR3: CATSDLGEGERGKEYTQYF. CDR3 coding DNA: TGTGCCACCAGTGATTTGGGTGAGGGGGAGCGGGGGAAAGAGTATACGCAGTATTTT.

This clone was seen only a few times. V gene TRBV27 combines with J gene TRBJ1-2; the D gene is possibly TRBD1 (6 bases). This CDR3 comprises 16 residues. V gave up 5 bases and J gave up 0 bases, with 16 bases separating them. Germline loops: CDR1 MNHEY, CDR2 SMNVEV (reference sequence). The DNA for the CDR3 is TGTGCCAGCAGTCGGACAGAACGATCCGCTAACTATGGCTACACCTTC. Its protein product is CASSRTERSANYGYTF.

The CDR3 region has the DNA TGTGCCAGCAGTTCCCGAGGTTTGGGGCGGGGGCTAGGTAGCAATCAGCCCCAGCATTTT. This sequence encodes CASSSRGLGRGLGSNQPQHF. The rearrangement joins TRBV27 to TRBJ1-5; D possibly corresponds to TRBD1 (6 bases). The ends were cut back, 4 bases at V and 0 bases at J, with 25 bases in the middle. Germline values: CDR1 MNHEY, CDR2 SMNVEV (reference sequence). This CDR3 contains 20 residues.

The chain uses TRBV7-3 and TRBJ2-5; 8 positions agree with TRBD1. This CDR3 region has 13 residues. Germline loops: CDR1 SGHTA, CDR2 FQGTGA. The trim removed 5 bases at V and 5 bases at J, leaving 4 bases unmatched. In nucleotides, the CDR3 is TGTGCCAGCAGCACGACAGGGGTGGAGACCCAGTACTTC. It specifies CASSTTGVETQYF.

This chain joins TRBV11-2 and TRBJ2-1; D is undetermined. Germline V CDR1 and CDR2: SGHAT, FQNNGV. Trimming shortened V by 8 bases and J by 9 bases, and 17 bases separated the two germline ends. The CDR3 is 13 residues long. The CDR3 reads CASLSLSRTEQFF. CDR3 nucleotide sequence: TGTGCCAGCCTCTCCCTAAGTCGGACTGAGCAGTTCTTC.

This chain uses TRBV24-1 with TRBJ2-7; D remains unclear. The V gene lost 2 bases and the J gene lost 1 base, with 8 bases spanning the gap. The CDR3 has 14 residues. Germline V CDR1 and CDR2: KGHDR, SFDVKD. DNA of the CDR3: TGTGCCACCAGTGATTCGGGCAGATCCTACGAGCAGTACTTC. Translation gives CATSDSGRSYEQYF.

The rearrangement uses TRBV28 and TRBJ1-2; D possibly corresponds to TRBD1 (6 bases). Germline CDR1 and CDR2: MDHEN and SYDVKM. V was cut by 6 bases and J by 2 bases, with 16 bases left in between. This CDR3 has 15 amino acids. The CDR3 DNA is TGTGCCAGCAGCCGGAGGGGGGCCAGGAACTATGGCTACACCTTC. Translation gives CASSRRGARNYGYTF.

The CDR3 spells CASSQTSRDNEQFF. CDR3 nucleotide sequence: TGTGCCAGCAGTCAGACGAGTAGGGACAATGAGCAGTTCTTC. The chain carries TRBV28 and TRBJ2-1; D is ambiguous. The CDR3 sequence is 14 residues long. V lost 5 bases and J lost 5, with 13 bases in between. Germline V lookup: CDR1 MDHEN, CDR2 SYDVKM.

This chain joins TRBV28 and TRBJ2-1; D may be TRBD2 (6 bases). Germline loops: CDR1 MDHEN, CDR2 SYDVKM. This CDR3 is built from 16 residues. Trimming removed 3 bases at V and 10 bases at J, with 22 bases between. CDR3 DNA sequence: TGTGCCAGCAGTTTCCCCGGGGGTTTAGGGAGAGGGGAGCAGTTCTTC. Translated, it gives CASSFPGGLGRGEQFF.

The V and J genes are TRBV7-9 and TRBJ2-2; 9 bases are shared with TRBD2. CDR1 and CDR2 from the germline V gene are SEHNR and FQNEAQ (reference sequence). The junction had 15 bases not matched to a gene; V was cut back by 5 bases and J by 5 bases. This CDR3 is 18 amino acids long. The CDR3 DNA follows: TGTGCCAGCAGCACCCGAGGTAGCGGGAGAGGAAAGACCGGGGAGCTGTTTTTT. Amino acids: CASSTRGSGRGKTGELFF.

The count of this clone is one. The CDR3 bases are TGCGCCAGCAGCTTGGCCAGGTTTGCTAGCGGGACGTCGGAGACCCAGTACTTC. This encodes CASSLARFASGTSETQYF. V and J are TRBV5-1 and TRBJ2-5, with 9 bases lining up with TRBD2. The CDR3 has 18 amino acids. V lost 0 bases, J lost 5 bases, and 14 bases stayed unmatched. Germline V lookup: CDR1 SGHRS, CDR2 YFSETQ.